What follows describes a single T cell receptor beta chain. Its specificity is unknown. Germline V lookup: CDR1 MDHEN, CDR2 SYDVKM. This CDR3 is 13 amino acids long. Trimming left V 6 bases short and J 5 bases short, with 11 bases between. This sample stems from a study of graft-versus-host responses after intestinal transplantation. Findings and caveats of the study: Researchers found GvH clones in recipient marrow, and some showed up first in ileum or blood. When patients had graft-donor T cell macrochimerism, their allografts held high graft-versus-host to host-versus-graft clonal ratios.

Assay: immunoSEQ multiplex PCR; the TCRdb copy retains only in-frame clones and omits some. This table has 75,000 to 100,000 clones, about 82% appearing once. This receptor was obtained from a human patient who received an intestinal transplant, so some T cells may come from the graft donor. Sample: PBMCs, taken 255 days after intestinal transplant. The chain employs TRBV28 and TRBJ1-5, with D perhaps TRBD1 (5 bases). The CDR3 here is CASSRTLDQPQHF. The CDR3, as DNA: TGTGCCAGCAGCCGGACACTCGATCAGCCCCAGCATTTT.